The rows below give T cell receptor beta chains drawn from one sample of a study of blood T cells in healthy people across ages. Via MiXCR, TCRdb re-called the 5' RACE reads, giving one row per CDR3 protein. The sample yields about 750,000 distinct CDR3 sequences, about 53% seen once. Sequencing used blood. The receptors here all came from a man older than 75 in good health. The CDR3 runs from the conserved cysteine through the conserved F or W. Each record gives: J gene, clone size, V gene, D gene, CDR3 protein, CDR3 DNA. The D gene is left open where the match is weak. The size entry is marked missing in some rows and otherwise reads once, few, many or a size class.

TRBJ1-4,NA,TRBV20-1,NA,CSARQGGGEKLFF,TGCAGTGCTCGGCAGGGAGGCGGTGAAAAACTGTTTTTT
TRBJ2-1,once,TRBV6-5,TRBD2,CASVRGSGSSYNEQFF,TGTGCCAGCGTAAGGGGTAGCGGGAGTTCCTACAATGAGCAGTTCTTC
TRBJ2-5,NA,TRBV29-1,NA,CSVDPEGETQYF,TGCAGCGTTGACCCGGAAGGAGAGACCCAGTACTTC
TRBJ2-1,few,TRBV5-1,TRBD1,CASSLGDRASNEQFF,TGCGCCAGCAGCTTGGGGGACAGGGCGAGCAATGAGCAGTTCTTC
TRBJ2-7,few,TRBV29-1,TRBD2,CSVTSRLAVYEQYF,TGCAGCGTTACCAGTAGACTAGCGGTTTACGAGCAGTACTTC
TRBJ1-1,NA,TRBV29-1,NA,CSVARQENTEAFF,TGCAGCGTAGCCCGACAGGAAAACACTGAAGCTTTCTTT
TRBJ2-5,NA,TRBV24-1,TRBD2,CATSDLGTSGTETQYF,TGTGCCACCAGTGATTTGGGGACTAGCGGGACCGAGACCCAGTACTTC
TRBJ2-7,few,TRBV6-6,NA,CASTPPGDNEQYF,TGTGCCAGCACCCCCCCGGGGGACAACGAGCAGTACTTC
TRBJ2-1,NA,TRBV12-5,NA,CASGLGSGYKQFF,TGTGCTAGTGGTTTGGGAAGCGGGTACAAGCAGTTCTTC
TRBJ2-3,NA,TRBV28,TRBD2,CASSFLAGGGDTQYF,TGTGCCAGCAGTTTCCTAGCGGGAGGAGGAGATACGCAGTATTTT
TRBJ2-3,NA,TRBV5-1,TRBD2,CASRPSSVTSEPGEQYF,TGCGCCAGCCGACCATCCTCCGTAACTAGCGAACCAGGAGAGCAGTATTTT
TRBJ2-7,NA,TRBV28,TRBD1,CASSISTGGEQYF,TGTGCCAGCAGTATATCGACAGGGGGCGAGCAGTACTTC
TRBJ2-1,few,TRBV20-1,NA,CSARDVRGGDEQFF,TGCAGTGCTAGAGATGTACGGGGCGGGGATGAGCAGTTCTTC
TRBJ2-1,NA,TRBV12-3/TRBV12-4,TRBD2,CASRATSGLYNEQFF,TGTGCCAGCAGAGCCACTAGCGGGCTATACAATGAGCAGTTCTTC
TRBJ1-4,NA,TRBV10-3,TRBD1,CATKTGGNEKLFF,TGTGCCACCAAGACAGGGGGCAATGAAAAACTGTTTTTT